These T cell receptor beta chains were read from a single sample in a study of OX40 agonist ivuxolimab in advanced cancers. TCRdb keeps only in-frame clones here, not all; method: immunoSEQ multiplex PCR. The sample has about 45,000 clones, just over 90% seen once. The specimen comprised CD4+ or CD8+ T cells sorted from blood, sampled in a trial of the OX40 agonist ivuxolimab. The receptor source for this set is an adult with an advanced solid tumor such as melanoma, head and neck, liver or kidney cancer. The CDR3 runs from the conserved cysteine through the conserved F or W. The order of the fields is J gene, clone size, V gene, D gene, CDR3 protein, CDR3 DNA. The D gene is left open where the match is weak. The size field is filled for only some rows; it gives once, few, many or a size class.

TRBJ2-7 | NA | TRBV29-1 | NA | CSVAGQAYEQYF | TGCAGCGTTGCAGGACAAGCCTACGAGCAGTACTTC
TRBJ2-1 | NA | TRBV27 | NA | CASSWGSSYNEQFF | TGTGCCAGCAGTTGGGGGAGCTCCTACAATGAGCAGTTCTTC
TRBJ1-1 | NA | TRBV5-1 | TRBD1 | CASSLAQGAETEAFF | TGCGCCAGCAGCTTGGCCCAGGGGGCGGAAACTGAAGCTTTCTTT
TRBJ2-1 | once | TRBV7-9 | NA | CASTESSYNEQFF | TGTGCCAGTACGGAAAGCTCCTACAATGAGCAGTTCTTC
TRBJ2-5 | NA | TRBV5-8 | TRBD2 | CASSSGLAGGTEETQYF | TGTGCCAGCAGCTCGGGACTAGCGGGGGGGACGGAAGAGACCCAGTACTTC
TRBJ1-1 | NA | TRBV6-5 | NA | CASRQTVSTEAFF | TGTGCCAGCAGGCAGACAGTAAGCACTGAAGCTTTCTTT
TRBJ2-7 | few | TRBV10-3 | NA | CASSPGGGGYEQYF | TGTGCCAGCAGTCCAGGGGGGGGAGGCTACGAGCAGTACTTC
TRBJ1-1 | NA | TRBV28 | TRBD1 | CASSFRGQNTEAFF | TGTGCCAGCAGTTTCAGGGGGCAGAACACTGAAGCTTTCTTT
TRBJ1-5 | NA | TRBV27 | NA | CASSLSRPAGNQPQHF | TGTGCCAGCAGTTTATCCCGACCGGCAGGGAATCAGCCCCAGCATTTT
TRBJ2-5 | NA | TRBV18 | NA | CASSPREVRETQYF | TGTGCCAGCTCACCACGGGAGGTCCGGGAGACCCAGTACTTC
TRBJ2-2 | NA | TRBV9 | TRBD2 | CASSAGGTGELFF | TGTGCCAGCAGCGCCGGGGGGACCGGGGAGCTGTTTTTT
TRBJ1-1 | NA | TRBV13 | TRBD1 | CASSHPQGINTEAFF | TGTGCCAGCAGCCACCCACAGGGGATAAACACTGAAGCTTTCTTT